Listed below are T cell receptor beta chains from one sample, sequenced in a study of T cell changes during pregnancy in multiple sclerosis. Clones were sequenced by immunoSEQ multiplex PCR, and TCRdb holds only the in-frame ones, with some missing. This sample yields around 50,000 clones, of which 92% are seen a single time; approximately 0.6% belongs to the top ten. The sample consisted of CD4+ T cells from peripheral blood mononuclear cells, taken after pregnancy. These receptors originate from a female donor with multiple sclerosis, enrolled in a pregnancy study. Each CDR3 is given with its conserved first and last residue. Each record gives: D gene, J gene, V gene, clone size, CDR3 DNA, CDR3 protein. The D gene is left open where the match is weak. Size is omitted from some rows. Given values are once, few, many or a class for expanded clones.

d_call: TRBD2; j_call: TRBJ2-1; v_call: TRBV7-6; clone_size: .; cdr3_nt: TGTGCCAGCAAATGGGGACTAGACCACGGCTACAATGAGCAGTTCTTC; cdr3_aa: CASKWGLDHGYNEQFF
d_call: .; j_call: TRBJ1-1; v_call: TRBV7-3; clone_size: .; cdr3_nt: TGTGCCAGCAGCTTAACCCGAGGGACTGAAGCTTTCTTT; cdr3_aa: CASSLTRGTEAFF
d_call: .; j_call: TRBJ2-3; v_call: TRBV20-1; clone_size: once; cdr3_nt: TGCAGTGCTAGTGGAGGGGGGGGGCAGTATTTT; cdr3_aa: CSASGGGGQYF
d_call: TRBD2; j_call: TRBJ2-2; v_call: TRBV4-1; clone_size: .; cdr3_nt: TGCGCCAGCAGCCAGATCCCTAGCGGGGGGGCAGGCACCGGGGAGCTGTTTTTT; cdr3_aa: CASSQIPSGGAGTGELFF
d_call: .; j_call: TRBJ2-2; v_call: TRBV15; clone_size: .; cdr3_nt: TGTGCCACCAGCAGAGTCGGGGATAACACCGGGGAGCTGTTTTTT; cdr3_aa: CATSRVGDNTGELFF
d_call: .; j_call: TRBJ2-7; v_call: TRBV29-1; clone_size: once; cdr3_nt: TGCAGCGTTGGGCCAGGGGCCAGGGAGCAGTACTTC; cdr3_aa: CSVGPGAREQYF
d_call: .; j_call: TRBJ2-7; v_call: TRBV29-1; clone_size: once; cdr3_nt: TGCAGCGTTGTACGGGAATCCTACGAGCAGTACTTC; cdr3_aa: CSVVRESYEQYF
d_call: .; j_call: TRBJ1-1; v_call: TRBV9; clone_size: .; cdr3_nt: TGTGCCAGCAGCGTAGTCCAGGGTGGGACTGAAGCTTTCTTT; cdr3_aa: CASSVVQGGTEAFF
d_call: TRBD2; j_call: TRBJ2-3; v_call: TRBV14; clone_size: .; cdr3_nt: TGTGCCAGCAGCCAAGTACCCCGGGCAGCGGGGTGGCGAGATACGCAGTATTTT; cdr3_aa: CASSQVPRAAGWRDTQYF
d_call: TRBD1; j_call: TRBJ2-2; v_call: TRBV7-2; clone_size: .; cdr3_nt: TGTGCCAGCAGCTTATATACAGGGGCCCTCCCCACCGGGGAGCTGTTTTTT; cdr3_aa: CASSLYTGALPTGELFF
d_call: TRBD2; j_call: TRBJ2-5; v_call: TRBV4-3; clone_size: .; cdr3_nt: TGCGCCAGCAGCCAAGATTTCTATGGGGGACTAGGTGAGACCCAGTACTTC; cdr3_aa: CASSQDFYGGLGETQYF
d_call: .; j_call: TRBJ2-2; v_call: TRBV7-8; clone_size: .; cdr3_nt: TGTGCCAGCAGCTTACTGGGCAGGGCGGCCGGGGAGCTGTTTTTT; cdr3_aa: CASSLLGRAAGELFF
d_call: .; j_call: TRBJ1-5; v_call: TRBV15; clone_size: few; cdr3_nt: TGTGCCACCAGCCGAAAAGGTAACAGTAATCAGCCCCAGCATTTT; cdr3_aa: CATSRKGNSNQPQHF
d_call: TRBD1; j_call: TRBJ2-5; v_call: TRBV25-1; clone_size: .; cdr3_nt: TGTGCCAGCAGTAGACGGGACAGATTAGGAGAGACCCAGTACTTC; cdr3_aa: CASSRRDRLGETQYF
d_call: .; j_call: TRBJ1-2; v_call: TRBV19; clone_size: .; cdr3_nt: TGTGCCAGTAGCATTCAGGCTGACAGCTTCTATGGTTACACCTTC; cdr3_aa: CASSIQADSFYGYTF
d_call: TRBD1; j_call: TRBJ1-2; v_call: TRBV29-1; clone_size: .; cdr3_nt: TGCAGCGTTGTCGGCCGGACAGGTCGATCTAACTATGGCTACACCTTC; cdr3_aa: CSVVGRTGRSNYGYTF
d_call: TRBD1; j_call: TRBJ2-6; v_call: TRBV9; clone_size: .; cdr3_nt: TGTGCCAGCAGCAGATTGCCACAGGGGTCTGGGGCCAACGTCCTGACTTTC; cdr3_aa: CASSRLPQGSGANVLTF
d_call: .; j_call: TRBJ2-7; v_call: TRBV14; clone_size: once; cdr3_nt: TGTGCCAGCAGCCGCCGGGACTGGCACGGCGAGCAGTACTTC; cdr3_aa: CASSRRDWHGEQYF
d_call: .; j_call: TRBJ1-2; v_call: TRBV7-2; clone_size: .; cdr3_nt: TGTGCCAGCTCAAAAGGAGGGAACTATGGCTACACCTTC; cdr3_aa: CASSKGGNYGYTF
d_call: TRBD1; j_call: TRBJ1-2; v_call: TRBV7-2; clone_size: .; cdr3_nt: TGTGCCAGCAGCCCCCGGACAGGGCCGCGTAACTATGGCTACACCTTC; cdr3_aa: CASSPRTGPRNYGYTF
d_call: TRBD1; j_call: TRBJ1-2; v_call: TRBV30; clone_size: .; cdr3_nt: TGTGCCTGCCAGCAATCGGGACAGGGGGCGCAGGGCTACACCTTC; cdr3_aa: CACQQSGQGAQGYTF
d_call: TRBD1; j_call: TRBJ1-2; v_call: TRBV13; clone_size: .; cdr3_nt: TGTGCCAGCAGCCCTCGGACAGGGGGTAACTATGGCTACACCTTC; cdr3_aa: CASSPRTGGNYGYTF
d_call: .; j_call: TRBJ2-4; v_call: TRBV27; clone_size: .; cdr3_nt: TGTGCCAGCAGTTCCATTAGTGGTTATAACATTCAGTACTTC; cdr3_aa: CASSSISGYNIQYF
d_call: .; j_call: TRBJ2-7; v_call: TRBV7-2; clone_size: .; cdr3_nt: TGTGCCAGCAGCTTCCCGACGGGTGAGCAGTACTTC; cdr3_aa: CASSFPTGEQYF
d_call: TRBD1; j_call: TRBJ1-6; v_call: TRBV27; clone_size: .; cdr3_nt: TGTGCCAGCAGCCCAGGGACAGGGGGCGCAGCCTATAATTCACCCCTCCACTTT; cdr3_aa: CASSPGTGGAAYNSPLHF
d_call: .; j_call: TRBJ2-6; v_call: TRBV5-5; clone_size: .; cdr3_nt: TGTGCCAGCAGCTTAGGGGTCTACTCTGGGGCCAACGTCCTGACTTTC; cdr3_aa: CASSLGVYSGANVLTF
d_call: TRBD2; j_call: TRBJ2-3; v_call: TRBV7-2; clone_size: .; cdr3_nt: TGTGCCAGCAGCCAAATAGGGCTAGCGGGGGGTGGGGCAGATACGCAGTATTTT; cdr3_aa: CASSQIGLAGGGADTQYF
d_call: .; j_call: TRBJ1-5; v_call: TRBV6-1; clone_size: few; cdr3_nt: TGTGCCAGCAGTGGGGGGCGGCGACAGCCCCAGCATTTT; cdr3_aa: CASSGGRRQPQHF
d_call: .; j_call: TRBJ1-1; v_call: TRBV9; clone_size: .; cdr3_nt: TGTGCCAGCAGCGTAGGCGAAGGGGCGGCTTTCTTT; cdr3_aa: CASSVGEGAAFF
d_call: TRBD1; j_call: TRBJ1-4; v_call: TRBV7-2; clone_size: .; cdr3_nt: TGTGCCAGCAGCAGTGCCGGGACAGGCGGTGAAAAACTGTTTTTT; cdr3_aa: CASSSAGTGGEKLFF
d_call: .; j_call: TRBJ2-1; v_call: TRBV7-2; clone_size: .; cdr3_nt: TGTGCCAGCAGCTCATGGGGCGGGTCAGGGGATGAGCAGTTCTTC; cdr3_aa: CASSSWGGSGDEQFF
d_call: .; j_call: TRBJ2-7; v_call: TRBV15; clone_size: .; cdr3_nt: TGTGCCACCAGCAGAGATCTAGGAATTTCCTCCTACGAGCAGTACTTC; cdr3_aa: CATSRDLGISSYEQYF